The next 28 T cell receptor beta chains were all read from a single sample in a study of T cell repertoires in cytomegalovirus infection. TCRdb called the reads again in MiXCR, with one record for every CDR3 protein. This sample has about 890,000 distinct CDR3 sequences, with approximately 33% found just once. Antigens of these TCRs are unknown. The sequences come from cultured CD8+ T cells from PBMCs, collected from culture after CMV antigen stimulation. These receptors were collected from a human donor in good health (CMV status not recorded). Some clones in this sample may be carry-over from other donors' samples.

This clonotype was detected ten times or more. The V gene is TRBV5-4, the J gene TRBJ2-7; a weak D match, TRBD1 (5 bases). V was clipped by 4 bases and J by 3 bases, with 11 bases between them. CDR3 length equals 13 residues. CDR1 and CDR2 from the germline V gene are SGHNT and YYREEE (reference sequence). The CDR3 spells CASSTDSLYEQYV. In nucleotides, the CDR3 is TGTGCCAGCAGCACAGACAGCCTCTACGAGCAGTACGTC.

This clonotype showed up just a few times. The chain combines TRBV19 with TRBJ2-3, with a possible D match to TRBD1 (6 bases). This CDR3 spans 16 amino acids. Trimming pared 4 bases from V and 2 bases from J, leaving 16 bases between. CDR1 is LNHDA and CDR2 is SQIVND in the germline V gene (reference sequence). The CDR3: CASSTRTAQFTDTQYF. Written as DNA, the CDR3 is TGTGCCAGTAGTACCCGGACAGCCCAGTTCACAGATACGCAGTATTTT.

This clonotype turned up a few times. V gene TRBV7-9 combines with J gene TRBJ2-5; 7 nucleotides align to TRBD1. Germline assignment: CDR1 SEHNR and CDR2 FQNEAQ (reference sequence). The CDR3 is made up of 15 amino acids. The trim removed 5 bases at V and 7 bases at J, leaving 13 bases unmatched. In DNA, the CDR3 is TGTGCCAGCAGCGCGAGGACCGACAGGGTCGGGACCCAGTACTTC. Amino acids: CASSARTDRVGTQYF. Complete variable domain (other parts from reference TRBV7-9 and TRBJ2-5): DTGVSQNPRHKITKRGQNVTFRCDPISEHNRLYWYRQTLGQGPEFLTYFQNEAQLEKSRLLSDRFSAERPKGSFSTLEIQRTEQGDSAMYLCASSARTDRVGTQYFGPGTRLLVL.

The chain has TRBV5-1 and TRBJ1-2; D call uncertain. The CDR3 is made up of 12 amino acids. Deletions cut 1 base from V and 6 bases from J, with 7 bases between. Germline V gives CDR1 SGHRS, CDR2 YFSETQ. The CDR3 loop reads CASSLTEDGYTF. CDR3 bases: TGCGCCAGCAGCTTGACAGAAGATGGCTACACCTTC.

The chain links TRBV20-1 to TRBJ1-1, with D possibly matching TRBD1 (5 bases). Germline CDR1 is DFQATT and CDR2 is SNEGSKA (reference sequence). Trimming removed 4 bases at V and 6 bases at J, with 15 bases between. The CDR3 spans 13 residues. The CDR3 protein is CSATNRGEAEAFF. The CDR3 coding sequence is TGCAGTGCTACCAACCGGGGGGAGGCTGAAGCTTTCTTT.

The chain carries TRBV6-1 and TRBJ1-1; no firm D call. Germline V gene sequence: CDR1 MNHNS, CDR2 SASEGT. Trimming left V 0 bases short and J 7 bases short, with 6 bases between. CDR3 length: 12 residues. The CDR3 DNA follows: TGTGCCAGCAGTGAAGCGCCAGTTGAAGCTTTCTTT. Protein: CASSEAPVEAFF.

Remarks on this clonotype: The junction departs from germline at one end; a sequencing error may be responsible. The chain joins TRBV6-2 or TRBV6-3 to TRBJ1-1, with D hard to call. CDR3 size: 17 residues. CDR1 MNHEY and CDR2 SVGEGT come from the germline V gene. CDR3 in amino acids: CVSSSQMWQVMNTEAFF. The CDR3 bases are TGTGTCAGCAGCTCCCAAATGTGGCAGGTGATGAACACTGAAGCTTTCTTT.

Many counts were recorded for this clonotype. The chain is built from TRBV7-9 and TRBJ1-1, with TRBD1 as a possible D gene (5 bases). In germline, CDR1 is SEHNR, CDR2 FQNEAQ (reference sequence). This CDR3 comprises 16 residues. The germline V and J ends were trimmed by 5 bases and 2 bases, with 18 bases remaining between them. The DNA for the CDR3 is TGTGCCAGCAGCCATGGGACTCGAGGAAGCAACACTGAAGCTTTCTTT. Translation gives CASSHGTRGSNTEAFF.

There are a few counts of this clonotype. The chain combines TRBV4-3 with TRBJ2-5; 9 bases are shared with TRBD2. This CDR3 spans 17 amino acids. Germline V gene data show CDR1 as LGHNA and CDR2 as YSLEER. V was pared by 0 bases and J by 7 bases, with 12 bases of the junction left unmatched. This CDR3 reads CASSQDGGRGGLGTQYF. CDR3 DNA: TGCGCCAGCAGCCAAGATGGTGGGCGGGGGGGCTTGGGGACCCAGTACTTC.

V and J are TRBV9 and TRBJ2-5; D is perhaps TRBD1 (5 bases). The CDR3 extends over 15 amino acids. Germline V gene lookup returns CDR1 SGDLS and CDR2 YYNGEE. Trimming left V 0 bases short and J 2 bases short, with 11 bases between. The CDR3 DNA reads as TGTGCCAGCAGCGTAGTTCCAGGGTATCAAGAGACCCAGTACTTC. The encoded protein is CASSVVPGYQETQYF. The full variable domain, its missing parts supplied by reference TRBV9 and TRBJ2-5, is DSGVTQTPKHLITATGQRVTLRCSPRSGDLSVYWYQQSLDQGLQFLIQYYNGEERAKGNILERFSAQQFPDLHSELNLSSLELGDSALYFCASSVVPGYQETQYFGPGTRLLVL.

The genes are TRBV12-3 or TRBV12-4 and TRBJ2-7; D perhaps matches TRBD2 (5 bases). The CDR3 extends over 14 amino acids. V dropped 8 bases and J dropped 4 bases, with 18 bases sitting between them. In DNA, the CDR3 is TGTGCCAGCGCCCTGGGTCCCCGCGGGTACGAGCAGTACTTC. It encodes CASALGPRGYEQYF.

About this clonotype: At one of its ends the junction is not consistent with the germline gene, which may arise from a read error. CDR3 sequence (DNA): TGTGCCAGCTTACTTTATCTAGTCCTGTTT. Its translation is CASLLYLVLF. The rearrangement uses TRBV6-2 or TRBV6-3 and TRBJ2-3; D gene ambiguous. CDR3 length: 10 amino acids. CDR1 MNHEY and CDR2 SVGEGT come from the germline V gene.

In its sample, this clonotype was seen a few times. The CDR3 sequence is CATGRLAGGPGTDTQYF. In nucleotides, the CDR3 is TGTGCCACCGGCAGACTAGCGGGGGGGCCGGGCACAGATACGCAGTATTTT. The chain links TRBV6-1 to TRBJ2-3; TRBD2 matches 14 bases. After removal of 10 bases from V and 1 base from J, the junction contained 10 bases not matched to a gene. The CDR3 consists of 17 residues. Germline assignment: CDR1 MNHNS and CDR2 SASEGT.

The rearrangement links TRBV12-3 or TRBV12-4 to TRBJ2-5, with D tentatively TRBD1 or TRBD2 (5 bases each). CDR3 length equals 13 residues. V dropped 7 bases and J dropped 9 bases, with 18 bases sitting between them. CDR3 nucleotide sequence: TGTGCCAGCACCGTAAGGGACCTCGGGTCCCAGTACTTC. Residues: CASTVRDLGSQYF.

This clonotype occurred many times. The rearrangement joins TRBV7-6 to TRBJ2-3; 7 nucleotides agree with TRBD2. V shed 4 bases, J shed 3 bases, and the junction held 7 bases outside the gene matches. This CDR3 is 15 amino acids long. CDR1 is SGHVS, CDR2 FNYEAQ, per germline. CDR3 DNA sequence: TGTGCCAGCAGCTGGGACTCCGGGAGGACAGATACGCAGTATTTT. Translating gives CASSWDSGRTDTQYF.

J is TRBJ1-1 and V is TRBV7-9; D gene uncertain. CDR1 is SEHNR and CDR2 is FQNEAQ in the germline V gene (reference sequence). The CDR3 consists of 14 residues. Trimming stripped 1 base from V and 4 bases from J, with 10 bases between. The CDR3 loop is CASSLGLHGTEAFF. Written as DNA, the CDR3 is TGTGCCAGCAGCTTAGGGTTACACGGCACTGAAGCTTTCTTT.

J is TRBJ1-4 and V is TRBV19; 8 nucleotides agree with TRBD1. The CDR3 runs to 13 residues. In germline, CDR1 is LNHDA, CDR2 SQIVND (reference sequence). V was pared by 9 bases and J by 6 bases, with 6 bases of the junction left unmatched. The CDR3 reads CASDPGQDEKLFF. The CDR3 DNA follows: TGTGCCAGCGATCCGGGACAGGATGAAAAACTGTTTTTT. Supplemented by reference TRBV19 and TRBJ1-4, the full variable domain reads DGGITQSPKYLFRKEGQNVTLSCEQNLNHDAMYWYRQDPGQGLRLIYYSQIVNDFQKGDIAEGYSVSREKKESFPLTVTSAQKNPTAFYLCASDPGQDEKLFFGSGTQLSVL.

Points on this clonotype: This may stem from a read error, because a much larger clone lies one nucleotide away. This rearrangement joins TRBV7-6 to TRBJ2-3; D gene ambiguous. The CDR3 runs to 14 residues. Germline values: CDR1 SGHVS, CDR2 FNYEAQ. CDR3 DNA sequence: TGTGTCAGCAGCTTGCTAACGGGCACAGATACGCAGTATTTT. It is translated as CVSSLLTGTDTQYF.

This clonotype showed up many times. The CDR3 DNA reads as TGTGCCAGCAGCTCGTCCGTGAACACTGAAGCTTTCTTT. Amino acid sequence: CASSSSVNTEAFF. The gene calls are TRBV7-6 and TRBJ1-1, with unresolved D. Looked up from germline, CDR1 is SGHVS and CDR2 is FNYEAQ. CDR3 length: 13 amino acids. Trimming took off 4 bases at V and 0 bases at J, with 6 bases between the two ends.

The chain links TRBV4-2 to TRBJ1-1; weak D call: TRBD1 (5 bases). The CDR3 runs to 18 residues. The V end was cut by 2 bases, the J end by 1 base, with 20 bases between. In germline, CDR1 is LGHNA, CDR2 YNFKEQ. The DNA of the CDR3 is TGTGCCAGCAGCCAAAAACAGGCCCCGATTACTTCGAACACTGAAGCTTTCTTT. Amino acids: CASSQKQAPITSNTEAFF.

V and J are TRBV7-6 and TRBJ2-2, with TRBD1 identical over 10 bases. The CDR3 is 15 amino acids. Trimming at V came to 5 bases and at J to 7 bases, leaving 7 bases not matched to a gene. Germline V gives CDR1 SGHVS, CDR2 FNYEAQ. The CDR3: CASSPRQGAGGELFF. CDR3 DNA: TGTGCCAGCAGCCCCCGACAGGGGGCGGGCGGGGAGCTGTTTTTT.

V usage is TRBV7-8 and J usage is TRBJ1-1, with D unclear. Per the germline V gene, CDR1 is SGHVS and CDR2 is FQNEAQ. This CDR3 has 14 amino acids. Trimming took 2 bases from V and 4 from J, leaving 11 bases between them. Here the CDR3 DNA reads TGTGCCAGCAGCTTAAGGGTGGCTAGCACTGAAGCTTTCTTT. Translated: CASSLRVASTEAFF.

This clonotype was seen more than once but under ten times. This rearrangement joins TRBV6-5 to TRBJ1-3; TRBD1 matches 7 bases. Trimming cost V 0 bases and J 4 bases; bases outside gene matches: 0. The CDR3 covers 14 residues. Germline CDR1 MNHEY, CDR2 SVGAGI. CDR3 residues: CASSYSQGGNTIYF. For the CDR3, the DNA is TGTGCCAGCAGTTACTCACAGGGGGGAAACACCATATATTTT.

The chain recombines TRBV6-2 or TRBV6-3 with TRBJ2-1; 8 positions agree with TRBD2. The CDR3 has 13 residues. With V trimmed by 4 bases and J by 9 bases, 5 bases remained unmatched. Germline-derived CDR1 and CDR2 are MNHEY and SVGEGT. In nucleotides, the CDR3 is TGTGCCAGCAGTTTGGGACTAGACGGTGAGCAGTTCTTC. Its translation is CASSLGLDGEQFF.

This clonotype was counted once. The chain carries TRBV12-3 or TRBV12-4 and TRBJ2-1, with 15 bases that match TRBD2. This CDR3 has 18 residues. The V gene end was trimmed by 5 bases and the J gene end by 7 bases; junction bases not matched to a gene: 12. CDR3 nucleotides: TGTGCCAGCAGTCCCGGACTAGCGGGGGGGCCCGGTGGGAATGAGCAGTTCTTC. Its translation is CASSPGLAGGPGGNEQFF.

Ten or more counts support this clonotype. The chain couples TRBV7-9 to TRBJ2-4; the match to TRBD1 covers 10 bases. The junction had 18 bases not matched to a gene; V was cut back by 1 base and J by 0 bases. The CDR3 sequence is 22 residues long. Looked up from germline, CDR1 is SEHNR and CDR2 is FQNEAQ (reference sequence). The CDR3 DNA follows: TGTGCCAGCAGCTTAGTGGTGCGGGCTAGGGACAGGGGATCCCTAGCCAAAAACATTCAGTACTTC. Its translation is CASSLVVRARDRGSLAKNIQYF. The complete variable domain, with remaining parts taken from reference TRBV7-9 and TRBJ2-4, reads DTGVSQNPRHKITKRGQNVTFRCDPISEHNRLYWYRQTLGQGPEFLTYFQNEAQLEKSRLLSDRFSAERPKGSFSTLEIQRTEQGDSAMYLCASSLVVRARDRGSLAKNIQYFGAGTRLSVL.

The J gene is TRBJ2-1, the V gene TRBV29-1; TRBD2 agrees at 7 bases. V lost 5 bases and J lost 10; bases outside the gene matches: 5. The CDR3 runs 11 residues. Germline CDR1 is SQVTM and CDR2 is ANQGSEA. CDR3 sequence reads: CSVPLGGEQFF. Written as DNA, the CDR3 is TGCAGCGTTCCTTTGGGGGGGGAGCAGTTCTTC.

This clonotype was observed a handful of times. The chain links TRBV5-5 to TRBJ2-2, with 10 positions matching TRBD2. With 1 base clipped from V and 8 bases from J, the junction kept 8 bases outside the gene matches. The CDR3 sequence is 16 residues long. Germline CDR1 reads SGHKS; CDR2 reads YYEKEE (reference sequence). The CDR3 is CASSLTSGDDGGELFF. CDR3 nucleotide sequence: TGTGCCAGCAGCTTGACTAGCGGGGACGACGGGGGGGAGCTGTTTTTT.